The 18 T cell receptor beta chains in this list originate from one sample, sequenced in a study of blood T cell repertoires in COVID-19. Assay used: immunoSEQ multiplex PCR; TCRdb lists only in-frame clones, some missing. Here the sample spans about 180,000 clones, around 79% being singletons. Material: peripheral blood. These receptors were obtained from a woman aged 55-70 years with COVID-19, enrolled during active disease.

The gene calls are TRBV5-8 and TRBJ2-5; 9 bases map to TRBD1. Germline trimming cut 4 bases from V and 0 bases from J; bases unmatched to any gene: 4. The CDR3 runs 15 residues. Germline-derived CDR1 and CDR2 are SGHTS and YDEGEE. The CDR3 nucleotides are TGTGCCAGCAGCCTGGGACAGGGAGACCAAGAGACCCAGTACTTC. It yields the protein CASSLGQGDQETQYF.

The rearrangement uses TRBV9 and TRBJ2-1, with D possibly matching TRBD1 (5 bases). The CDR3 extends over 16 amino acids. Deletions cut 0 bases from V and 4 bases from J, with 14 bases between. Germline CDR1 SGDLS, CDR2 YYNGEE. The CDR3 sequence: CASSVGSRGMYNEQFF. CDR3 bases: TGTGCCAGCAGCGTAGGGTCAAGGGGAATGTACAATGAGCAGTTCTTC. Variable domain in full (rest from reference TRBV9 and TRBJ2-1): DSGVTQTPKHLITATGQRVTLRCSPRSGDLSVYWYQQSLDQGLQFLIQYYNGEERAKGNILERFSAQQFPDLHSELNLSSLELGDSALYFCASSVGSRGMYNEQFFGPGTRLTVL.

The genes are TRBV24-1 and TRBJ2-2; TRBD2 matches 7 bases. CDR3 length equals 16 residues. Germline V gene lookup returns CDR1 KGHDR and CDR2 SFDVKD. The ends lost 0 bases at V and 2 bases at J; junction bases unmatched: 2. This chain's CDR3 is CATSDLEGLNTGELFF. The CDR3 bases are TGTGCCACCAGTGATTTGGAGGGACTAAACACCGGGGAGCTGTTTTTT.

The V and J genes are TRBV10-3 and TRBJ2-5, with TRBD1 matching 7 bases. Per the germline V gene, CDR1 is ENHRY and CDR2 is SYGVKD. This CDR3 region has 16 residues. J gave up 5 bases and V 5 bases, and 14 bases lay outside the gene matches. CDR3 nucleotides: TGTGCCATCAGTCCTAATTCCGGGACAGCCTTGGAGACCCAGTACTTC. Translated: CAISPNSGTALETQYF.

This sequence joins TRBV19 and TRBJ2-3; D is possibly TRBD1 (7 bases). Germline CDR1 is LNHDA and CDR2 is SQIVND (reference sequence). The CDR3 covers 15 residues. With 4 bases removed from V and 2 bases from J, the gap between germline ends came to 13 bases. In nucleotides, the CDR3 is TGTGCCAGTAGTAACTCAGGGGGGTCCACAGATACGCAGTATTTT. This sequence encodes CASSNSGGSTDTQYF. Filled out from reference TRBV19 and TRBJ2-3, the complete variable domain reads DGGITQSPKYLFRKEGQNVTLSCEQNLNHDAMYWYRQDPGQGLRLIYYSQIVNDFQKGDIAEGYSVSREKKESFPLTVTSAQKNPTAFYLCASSNSGGSTDTQYFGPGTRLTVL.

The chain uses TRBV2 and TRBJ2-7; 7 nucleotides align to TRBD1. This CDR3 spans 12 amino acids. The germline V gene encodes CDR1 SNHLY and CDR2 FYNNEI. With V trimmed by 8 bases and J by 3 bases, 4 bases remained unmatched. DNA for the CDR3: TGTGCCAGCGGGGACAGCTACTACGAGCAGTACGTC. Its translation: CASGDSYYEQYV.

This chain uses TRBV7-9 with TRBJ1-1; no clear D. Germline V lookup: CDR1 SEHNR, CDR2 FQNEAQ (reference sequence). The length of the CDR3 is 14 residues. The V end was cut by 2 bases, the J end by 1 base, with 8 bases between. CDR3 bases: TGTGCCAGCAGCTTATTTCCAGAGAACACTGAAGCTTTCTTT. Its protein is CASSLFPENTEAFF.

The chain employs TRBV24-1 and TRBJ2-2, with D perhaps matching TRBD1 (6 bases). Germline V gives CDR1 KGHDR, CDR2 SFDVKD. This CDR3 has 16 amino acids. V was trimmed by 1 base and J by 2 bases, leaving 10 bases between them. The DNA of the CDR3 is TGTGCCACCAGTGATTTAGGACAGATAAACACCGGGGAGCTGTTTTTT. It specifies CATSDLGQINTGELFF.

A single count supports this clone. One junction end does not reproduce the germline sequence, and a read error may be involved. This chain links TRBV2 with TRBJ2-1; a possible D gene is TRBD2 (6 bases). CDR1 and CDR2 (germline): SNHLY, FYNNEI. This CDR3 is 12 amino acids long. For the CDR3, the DNA is TGTGCCAGCACTGAATGGGGGGATGAGCAGTTCTTC. Protein: CASTEWGDEQFF.

The chain is built from TRBV4-2 and TRBJ2-5; TRBD2 aligns across 9 bases. The V gene's germline CDR1 is LGHNA and CDR2 YNFKEQ. Trimming at V came to 2 bases and at J to 1 base, leaving 2 bases not matched to a gene. The CDR3 consists of 15 residues. The CDR3 spells CASSQNSGSQETQYF. The CDR3 DNA sequence: TGTGCCAGCAGCCAAAATAGCGGGAGCCAAGAGACCCAGTACTTC.

The CDR3 protein is CASSYPRLGRGADTQYF. CDR3 DNA sequence: TGTGCCAGCAGTTACCCTAGACTAGGGAGGGGAGCAGATACGCAGTATTTT. The V call is TRBV6-2 or TRBV6-3, the J call TRBJ2-3; 7 positions agree with TRBD2. The J segment lost 4 bases and the V segment lost 2 bases, leaving 12 bases of the junction unmatched. The CDR3 loop spans 17 amino acids. Germline V lookup: CDR1 MNHEY, CDR2 SVGEGT.

The chain employs TRBV5-1 and TRBJ2-2; 7 nucleotides align to TRBD2. The germline V gene has CDR1 SGHRS and CDR2 YFSETQ. J lost 0 bases, V lost 4 bases, and 9 bases had no gene match. The CDR3 has 17 residues. The CDR3 protein is CASSPGLAAANTGELFF. DNA for the CDR3: TGCGCCAGCAGCCCCGGGCTAGCGGCCGCGAACACCGGGGAGCTGTTTTTT.

This sequence joins TRBV6-6 and TRBJ1-1; possibly TRBD1 for D (5 bases). V gave up 7 bases and J gave up 11 bases, with 29 bases separating them. Germline V gives CDR1 MNHNY, CDR2 SVGAGI (reference sequence). This CDR3 region has 16 residues. CDR3 coding DNA: TGTGCCAGCATGCTCTTTGCGGCCAGGGCGGAGAGTGGGGCTTTCTTT. This encodes CASMLFAARAESGAFF.

The gene calls are TRBV30 and TRBJ2-5; 7 bases are shared with TRBD1. This CDR3 is built from 15 residues. V shed 3 bases and J 2 bases; nucleotides not matched to a gene: 9. Germline assignment: CDR1 GTSNPN and CDR2 SVGIG (reference sequence). The CDR3 spells CAWRGSGTVQETQYF. The CDR3 DNA reads TGTGCCTGGAGGGGAAGTGGGACAGTACAAGAGACCCAGTACTTC.

J is TRBJ1-3 and V is TRBV10-2; TRBD1 is a possible D gene (5 bases). Germline-derived CDR1 and CDR2 are WSHSY and SAAADI. CDR3 length: 14 residues. V lost 2 bases, J lost 3 bases, and 8 bases lay in between. CDR3 in amino acids: CASSEAGHGNTIYF. CDR3 bases: TGCGCCAGCAGTGAGGCGGGGCATGGAAACACCATATATTTT.

This clone was seen more than once but under ten times. The rearrangement uses TRBV25-1 and TRBJ2-7; 7 positions match TRBD2. V trimming: 6 bases; J trimming: 3 bases; junction bases outside the gene matches: 5. This CDR3 spans 13 amino acids. Germline V gene lookup returns CDR1 MGHDK and CDR2 SYGVNS. DNA of the CDR3: TGTGCCAGCAGGCCTAGCGGTAGCTACGAGCAGTACTTC. Protein product: CASRPSGSYEQYF.

V gene TRBV5-1 combines with J gene TRBJ1-2, with 7 bases aligning to TRBD1. The CDR3 runs 14 residues. Germline V gene data show CDR1 as SGHRS and CDR2 as YFSETQ. With V trimmed by 2 bases and J by 4 bases, 5 bases remained unmatched. The CDR3 loop reads CASSFGGGTYGYTF. CDR3 in DNA: TGCGCCAGCAGCTTTGGAGGGGGCACCTATGGCTACACCTTC.

In regard to this clone: Its ends do not fully match the called genes, so a read error is possible. CDR3 region: CSARFGFF. The CDR3 DNA sequence: TGCAGCGCCCGTTTCGGTTTCTTC. The chain is built from TRBV29-1 and TRBJ1-2; D unresolved. The CDR3 consists of 8 residues. Germline assignment: CDR1 SQVTM and CDR2 ANQGSEA.